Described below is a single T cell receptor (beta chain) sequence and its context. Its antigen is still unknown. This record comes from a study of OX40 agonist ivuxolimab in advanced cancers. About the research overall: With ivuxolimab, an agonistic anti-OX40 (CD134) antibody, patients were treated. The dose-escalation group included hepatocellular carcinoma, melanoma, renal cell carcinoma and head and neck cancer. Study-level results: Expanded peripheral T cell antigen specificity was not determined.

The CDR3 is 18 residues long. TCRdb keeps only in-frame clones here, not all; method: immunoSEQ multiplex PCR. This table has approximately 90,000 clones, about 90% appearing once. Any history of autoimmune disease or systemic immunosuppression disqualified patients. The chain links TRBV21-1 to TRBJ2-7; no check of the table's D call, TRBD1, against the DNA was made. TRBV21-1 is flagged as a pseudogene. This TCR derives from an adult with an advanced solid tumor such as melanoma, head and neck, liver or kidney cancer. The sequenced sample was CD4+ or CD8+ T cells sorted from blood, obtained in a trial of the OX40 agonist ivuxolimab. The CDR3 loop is CASSKKPSGTGVSYEQYF. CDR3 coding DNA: TGTGCCAGCAGCAAAAAGCCCTCCGGGACAGGGGTGTCCTACGAGCAGTACTTC.